This TCR beta chain was sequenced for a study of lymphopenia after photon versus proton radiotherapy. Here immunoSEQ multiplex PCR was the method, and the copy in TCRdb shows in-frame clones only, minus some. The table lists some 25,000 clones, 90% of them singletons. Study-wide results and caveats: Survival link was tested only in deceased patients; proton benefit remains a possibility. Photon-treated patients lost naive T cells and TCR diversity; proton-treated stayed stable.

Regarding this clone: What it recognizes is unknown.

Germline V gene sequence: CDR1 MRHNA, CDR2 SNTAGT. This CDR3 region has 16 residues. Trimming removed 6 bases from V and 5 bases from J, with 23 bases in between. This sequence joins TRBV6-4 and TRBJ2-7; possible D gene TRBD2, 5 bases. The sequencing here drew on peripheral blood, taken from a patient treated with photon-based radiotherapy. The receptor was derived from a woman aged 45 to 65 with cholangiocarcinoma. CDR3 bases: TGTGCCAGCAGGGGGAGTCAGCCGTTCTATCGAGACGAGCAGTACTTC. It yields the protein CASRGSQPFYRDEQYF.